What follows is one TCR beta chain and its context. Here immunoSEQ multiplex PCR was the method, and the copy in TCRdb shows in-frame clones only, minus some. Among 180,000 or so clones listed, roughly 82% were seen once. V was pared by 3 bases and J by 6 bases, with 14 bases of the junction left unmatched. Germline CDR1 and CDR2: SGHRS and YFSETQ. This CDR3 region has 17 residues. This record comes from a study of blood T cell repertoires in COVID-19. The rearrangement links TRBV5-1 to TRBJ2-1, with TRBD2 identical over 8 bases. The receptor's source is a middle-aged man with acute COVID-19. Input material: PBMCs or T cells enriched from blood (not recorded which). CDR3 protein: CASSWGGGAGDSNEQFF. The CDR3 region has the DNA TGCGCCAGCAGCTGGGGGGGCGGAGCGGGAGATTCCAATGAGCAGTTCTTC. Complete variable domain (other parts from reference TRBV5-1 and TRBJ2-1): KAGVTQTPRYLIKTRGQQVTLSCSPISGHRSVSWYQQTPGQGLQFLFEYFSETQRNKGNFPGRFSGRQFSNSRSEMNVSTLELGDSALYLCASSWGGGAGDSNEQFFGPGTRLTVL.